This T cell receptor beta chain was documented in a study of shared clonotypes between healthy human individuals. General study points: The study found roughly 5% of naive CD4 clonotypes shared across a handful of donors. As a rule, naive subsets had a larger estimated richness than memory subsets.

Method: immunoSEQ multiplex PCR; TCRdb's copy keeps in-frame clones and lacks some. The sample lists 2,500,000 or so clones, approximately 90% occurring once. Concerning this clone: The antigen is not known.

Only Caucasian adults living in Nashville, Tennessee made up the donor group. The split of CD4+ cells yielded CD45RA+ naive and CD45RA-negative memory subsets. This TCR was recovered from a man between 18 and 29 years old in good health. Source material: naive CD4+ T cells sorted from blood. Subset of the sample: CD45RA+ positively selected.

CDR3 in amino acids: CASSESGTWVTDTQYF. The CDR3 DNA sequence: TGCGCCAGCAGTGAGTCGGGGACTTGGGTCACAGATACGCAGTATTTT. The gene calls are TRBV10-1 and TRBJ2-3; TRBD2 is a possible D gene (6 bases). The CDR3 length is 16 residues. CDR1 is WNHNN and CDR2 is SYGVQD in the germline V gene (reference sequence). The ends were cut back, 0 bases at V and 2 bases at J, with 12 bases in the middle.